The next 15 T cell receptor beta chains were all read from a single sample in a study of blood T cell repertoires in COVID-19. Only in-frame clones appear in the TCRdb table, and some are missing; sequencing was by immunoSEQ multiplex PCR. The table has roughly 240,000 clones, roughly 86% seen once. The sample consisted of peripheral blood. These receptors all stem from a woman between 55 and 75 years old who had recovered from COVID-19.

This clone was seen a few times. The V call is TRBV11-2, the J call TRBJ2-1, with 7 bases that match TRBD1. This CDR3 comprises 16 residues. The germline gives CDR1 SGHAT, CDR2 FQNNGV. The junction had 10 bases not matched to a gene; V was cut back by 7 bases and J by 1 base. The CDR3 coding sequence is TGTGCCAGCACCCCAGGGGGACAACGGTCCTACAATGAGCAGTTCTTC. Translated: CASTPGGQRSYNEQFF.

In DNA, the CDR3 is TGTGCCAGTAGTATAGGGGACATCACAGATACGCAGTATTTT. This sequence encodes CASSIGDITDTQYF. The gene calls are TRBV19 and TRBJ2-3; D may be TRBD1 (6 bases). This CDR3 spans 14 amino acids. Trimming took 1 base from V and 2 from J, leaving 7 bases between them. From germline, CDR1 is LNHDA and CDR2 SQIVND (reference sequence).

In this sample, this clone turned up a few times. This chain joins TRBV20-1 and TRBJ2-3; 12 positions match TRBD2. Trimming removed 3 bases from V and 2 bases from J; junction bases left unmatched: 15. This CDR3 is 19 amino acids long. The V gene's germline CDR1 is DFQATT and CDR2 SNEGSKA (reference sequence). CDR3: CSASPLAGGPKGVTDTQYF. The CDR3 region has the DNA TGCAGTGCTAGTCCCCTAGCGGGGGGGCCAAAGGGGGTCACAGATACGCAGTATTTT.

The chain joins TRBV6-6 to TRBJ1-2; no clear D gene. CDR1 MNHNY and CDR2 SVGAGI come from the germline V gene (reference sequence). Trimming shortened V by 2 bases and J by 7 bases, and 5 bases separated the two germline ends. This CDR3 spans 11 amino acids. The CDR3 spells CASSYRGGYTF. DNA for the CDR3: TGTGCCAGCAGTTACCGGGGTGGCTACACCTTC.

This chain uses TRBV2 with TRBJ2-1; TRBD2 agrees at 13 bases. This CDR3 contains 15 residues. The germline V gene has CDR1 SNHLY and CDR2 FYNNEI. V lost 6 bases and J lost 6; bases outside the gene matches: 5. The CDR3 DNA reads TGTGCCAGCAGAGAACTAGCGGGGGGGGCCAATGAGCAGTTCTTC. Residues: CASRELAGGANEQFF.

CDR3 sequence (DNA): TGTGCCAGCAGCTACTCAGGGGGCCCTAACTATGGCTACACCTTC. The encoded protein is CASSYSGGPNYGYTF. The chain carries TRBV5-5 and TRBJ1-2, with 8 bases fitting TRBD1. The V and J ends lost 3 bases and 0 bases, in that order; junction bases with no gene match: 4. Germline V gene sequence: CDR1 SGHKS, CDR2 YYEKEE (reference sequence). The CDR3 is 15 amino acids.

The chain combines TRBV7-2 with TRBJ1-3; TRBD1 might be the D (5 bases). Trimming removed 4 bases at V and 0 bases at J, with 10 bases between. Looked up from germline, CDR1 is SGHTA and CDR2 is FQGNSA. There are 15 residues in the CDR3. The CDR3 is CASSWAGHSGNTIYF. As DNA, the CDR3 is TGTGCCAGCAGCTGGGCGGGGCACTCTGGAAACACCATATATTTT.

The rearrangement links TRBV5-1 to TRBJ2-5, with 8 bases that match TRBD2. V was clipped by 6 bases and J by 1 base; unmatched bases: 8. In germline, CDR1 is SGHRS, CDR2 YFSETQ. CDR3 length: 15 amino acids. CDR3 nucleotides: TGCGCCAGCAAGGCGGGAGCGGGGGCCCAAGAGACCCAGTACTTC. It is translated as CASKAGAGAQETQYF.

This clone was seen only a few times. The V gene is TRBV4-2, the J gene TRBJ1-3; the match to TRBD1 covers 9 bases. J lost 2 bases, V lost 4 bases, and 12 bases had no gene match. CDR1 is LGHNA, CDR2 YNFKEQ, per germline. The CDR3 has 18 amino acids. Here the CDR3 DNA reads TGTGCCAGCAGCCGATCTTTACGGGACAGGGTGACTGGAAACACCATATATTTT. Its protein is CASSRSLRDRVTGNTIYF.

The table lists this clone with a few counts. The rearrangement links TRBV12-3 or TRBV12-4 to TRBJ2-3; unclear D gene. This CDR3 comprises 12 residues. V was shortened by 5 bases and J by 0 bases, with 3 bases between the two germline ends. CDR3 sequence reads: CASSTSTDTQYF. The CDR3, as DNA: TGTGCCAGCAGTACTAGCACAGATACGCAGTATTTT.

The J gene is TRBJ1-1, the V gene TRBV11-3, with 9 positions matching TRBD1. V shed 5 bases, J shed 6 bases, and the junction held 7 bases outside the gene matches. Germline CDR1 reads SGHNT; CDR2 reads YENEEA. The CDR3 covers 14 residues. The CDR3 loop reads CASSKGTGSAEAFF. CDR3 sequence (DNA): TGTGCCAGCAGCAAGGGGACAGGGTCTGCTGAAGCTTTCTTT.

This sequence joins TRBV7-8 and TRBJ1-1; a possible D gene is TRBD1 (5 bases). The CDR3 is made up of 14 amino acids. V was shortened by 5 bases and J by 1 base, with 11 bases between the two germline ends. The germline V gene has CDR1 SGHVS and CDR2 FQNEAQ. CDR3 in DNA: TGTGCCAGCAGCGACGCGGGGGAGAACACTGAAGCTTTCTTT. Translated: CASSDAGENTEAFF. The entire variable domain, with the rest obtained from reference TRBV7-8 and TRBJ1-1, is as follows: GAGVSQSPRYKVAKRGQDVALRCDPISGHVSLFWYQQALGQGPEFLTYFQNEAQLDKSGLPSDRFFAERPEGSVSTLKIQRTQQEDSAVYLCASSDAGENTEAFFGQGTRLTVV.

The chain couples TRBV5-1 to TRBJ2-3; 8 bases are a match to TRBD2. With V trimmed by 4 bases and J by 1 base, 5 bases remained unmatched. Germline assignment: CDR1 SGHRS and CDR2 YFSETQ. The CDR3 is made up of 15 amino acids. This CDR3 is CASSLSSGRTDTQYF. For the CDR3, the DNA is TGCGCCAGCAGCCTTTCTAGCGGGCGCACAGATACGCAGTATTTT.

This chain links TRBV9 with TRBJ2-2; TRBD1 matches at 8 bases. Germline V CDR1 and CDR2: SGDLS, YYNGEE. V lost 3 bases and J lost 6; bases outside the gene matches: 4. There are 14 residues in the CDR3. The chain's CDR3 is CASSGQGWAGELFF. The CDR3 region has the DNA TGTGCCAGCAGCGGACAGGGGTGGGCCGGGGAGCTGTTTTTT.

This chain links TRBV7-2 with TRBJ2-7, with 9 bases matching TRBD1. Germline values: CDR1 SGHTA, CDR2 FQGNSA. This CDR3 has 14 residues. The V gene end was trimmed by 6 bases and the J gene end by 6 bases; junction bases not matched to a gene: 9. The CDR3 spells CASSLTGQGFEQYF. The CDR3 DNA reads TGTGCCAGCAGTCTAACGGGACAGGGCTTCGAGCAGTACTTC.